The subject of this entry is one T cell receptor beta chain. Its antigen is still unknown. Base qualities are missing; no much larger clone stands one base away. The CDR3 sequence holds 16 residues, the cysteine and phenylalanine included. Only CDR3 DNA is held: 48 bases, read in frame from base 1. CDR1 and CDR2, per the germline V gene, are SGHVS and FQNEAQ. Compared with germline, V lacks 4 bases and J lacks 6 bases; bases without a gene match: 5. Genomic DNA was isolated from the sorted cells so that the TCRbeta CDR3 region could be sequenced. TCRbeta CDR3 regions were sequenced using the immunoSEQ Assay. The immuneACCESS repertoire file appears here via TCRdb, limited to in-frame rearrangements. These files lack a portion of the clones; in checked studies, under half of the deficit traces to unresolved V genes, and the cause of the others is not known. The sample profile shows under 30,000 clones; approximately 85% of them were found once. Of the sample, approximately 16% is held by the ten largest clones.

The data were obtained in a study of OX40 agonist ivuxolimab in advanced cancers. Describing the broader study: Ivuxolimab was a fully human IgG2 agonistic monoclonal antibody targeting the costimulatory receptor OX40 (CD134). Intravenous ivuxolimab was administered to patients every 2 weeks at six dose levels: 0.01, 0.1, 0.3, 1.5, 3 and 10 mg/kg. Of the roughly 53 patients in dose escalation, approximately 20 had hepatocellular carcinoma, some 15 had melanoma, 9 had renal cell carcinoma and 9 had head and neck cancer. The dose-escalation cohort was roughly 87% male with a mean age of about 60 years, ranging from roughly 23 to 79. Patients were allowed to have had prior anti-PD-1, anti-PD-L1 or anti-CTLA-4 therapy, and around 43% of the dose-escalation patients had been treated with checkpoint inhibitors. Partial responses occurred in three dose-escalation patients, of whom one had hepatocellular carcinoma and two had cutaneous melanoma. Peripheral TCRbeta sequencing was intended to test whether TCR sequence diversity was altered and clonal T-cell expansion was caused by ivuxolimab. The paper describes the monotherapy dose-escalation part (N ≈ 51 patients) of the phase I trial of ivuxolimab.

Results the study describes overall, beyond this receptor: After ivuxolimab, CD8+ T cells had more expanded clones than CD4+ T cells on average. Clonal expansion of both CD4+ and CD8+ blood T cells was observed from baseline to week 6 at doses 0.1 to 3.0 mg/kg. The antigen specificity of the clonally expanded peripheral T cells was not determined. In partial responders in the 0.1-3.0 mg/kg groups, normalized peripheral clonal expansion was found to be among the lowest, especially among CD8+ T cells. Low levels of normalized T-cell clonal expansion were also seen in some patients who did not respond.

The trial excluded patients who had a history of autoimmune disease or who were on systemic immunosuppression. Peripheral blood for TCR sequencing was drawn from every dose cohort at baseline, at cycle 4 day 1 and at cycle 7 day 1. Samples came from an open-label, multicenter, first-in-human phase I dose-escalation trial of ivuxolimab. Adults with locally advanced or metastatic melanoma, renal cell carcinoma, hepatocellular carcinoma or head and neck squamous cell carcinoma were enrolled in the trial. Before TCR sequencing, CD4+ and CD8+ T cells were separately sorted from peripheral blood. The chain employs TRBV7-8 and TRBJ2-3, with 15 bases in between that match TRBD2. The sequences come from CD4+ or CD8+ T cells sorted from blood, collected in a trial of the OX40 agonist ivuxolimab. This receptor was obtained from an adult with an advanced solid tumor such as melanoma, head and neck, liver or kidney cancer. The CDR3 protein is CASSSWTSGRVDTQYF. The DNA reads TGTGCCAGCAGCTCCTGGACTAGCGGGAGGGTCGATACGCAGTATTTT. The entire variable domain, with the stretches around the CDR3 drawn from the reference TRBV7-8 and TRBJ2-3 proteins, is GAGVSQSPRYKVAKRGQDVALRCDPISGHVSLFWYQQALGQGPEFLTYFQNEAQLDKSGLPSDRFFAERPEGSVSTLKIQRTQQEDSAVYLCASSSWTSGRVDTQYFGPGTRLTVL.